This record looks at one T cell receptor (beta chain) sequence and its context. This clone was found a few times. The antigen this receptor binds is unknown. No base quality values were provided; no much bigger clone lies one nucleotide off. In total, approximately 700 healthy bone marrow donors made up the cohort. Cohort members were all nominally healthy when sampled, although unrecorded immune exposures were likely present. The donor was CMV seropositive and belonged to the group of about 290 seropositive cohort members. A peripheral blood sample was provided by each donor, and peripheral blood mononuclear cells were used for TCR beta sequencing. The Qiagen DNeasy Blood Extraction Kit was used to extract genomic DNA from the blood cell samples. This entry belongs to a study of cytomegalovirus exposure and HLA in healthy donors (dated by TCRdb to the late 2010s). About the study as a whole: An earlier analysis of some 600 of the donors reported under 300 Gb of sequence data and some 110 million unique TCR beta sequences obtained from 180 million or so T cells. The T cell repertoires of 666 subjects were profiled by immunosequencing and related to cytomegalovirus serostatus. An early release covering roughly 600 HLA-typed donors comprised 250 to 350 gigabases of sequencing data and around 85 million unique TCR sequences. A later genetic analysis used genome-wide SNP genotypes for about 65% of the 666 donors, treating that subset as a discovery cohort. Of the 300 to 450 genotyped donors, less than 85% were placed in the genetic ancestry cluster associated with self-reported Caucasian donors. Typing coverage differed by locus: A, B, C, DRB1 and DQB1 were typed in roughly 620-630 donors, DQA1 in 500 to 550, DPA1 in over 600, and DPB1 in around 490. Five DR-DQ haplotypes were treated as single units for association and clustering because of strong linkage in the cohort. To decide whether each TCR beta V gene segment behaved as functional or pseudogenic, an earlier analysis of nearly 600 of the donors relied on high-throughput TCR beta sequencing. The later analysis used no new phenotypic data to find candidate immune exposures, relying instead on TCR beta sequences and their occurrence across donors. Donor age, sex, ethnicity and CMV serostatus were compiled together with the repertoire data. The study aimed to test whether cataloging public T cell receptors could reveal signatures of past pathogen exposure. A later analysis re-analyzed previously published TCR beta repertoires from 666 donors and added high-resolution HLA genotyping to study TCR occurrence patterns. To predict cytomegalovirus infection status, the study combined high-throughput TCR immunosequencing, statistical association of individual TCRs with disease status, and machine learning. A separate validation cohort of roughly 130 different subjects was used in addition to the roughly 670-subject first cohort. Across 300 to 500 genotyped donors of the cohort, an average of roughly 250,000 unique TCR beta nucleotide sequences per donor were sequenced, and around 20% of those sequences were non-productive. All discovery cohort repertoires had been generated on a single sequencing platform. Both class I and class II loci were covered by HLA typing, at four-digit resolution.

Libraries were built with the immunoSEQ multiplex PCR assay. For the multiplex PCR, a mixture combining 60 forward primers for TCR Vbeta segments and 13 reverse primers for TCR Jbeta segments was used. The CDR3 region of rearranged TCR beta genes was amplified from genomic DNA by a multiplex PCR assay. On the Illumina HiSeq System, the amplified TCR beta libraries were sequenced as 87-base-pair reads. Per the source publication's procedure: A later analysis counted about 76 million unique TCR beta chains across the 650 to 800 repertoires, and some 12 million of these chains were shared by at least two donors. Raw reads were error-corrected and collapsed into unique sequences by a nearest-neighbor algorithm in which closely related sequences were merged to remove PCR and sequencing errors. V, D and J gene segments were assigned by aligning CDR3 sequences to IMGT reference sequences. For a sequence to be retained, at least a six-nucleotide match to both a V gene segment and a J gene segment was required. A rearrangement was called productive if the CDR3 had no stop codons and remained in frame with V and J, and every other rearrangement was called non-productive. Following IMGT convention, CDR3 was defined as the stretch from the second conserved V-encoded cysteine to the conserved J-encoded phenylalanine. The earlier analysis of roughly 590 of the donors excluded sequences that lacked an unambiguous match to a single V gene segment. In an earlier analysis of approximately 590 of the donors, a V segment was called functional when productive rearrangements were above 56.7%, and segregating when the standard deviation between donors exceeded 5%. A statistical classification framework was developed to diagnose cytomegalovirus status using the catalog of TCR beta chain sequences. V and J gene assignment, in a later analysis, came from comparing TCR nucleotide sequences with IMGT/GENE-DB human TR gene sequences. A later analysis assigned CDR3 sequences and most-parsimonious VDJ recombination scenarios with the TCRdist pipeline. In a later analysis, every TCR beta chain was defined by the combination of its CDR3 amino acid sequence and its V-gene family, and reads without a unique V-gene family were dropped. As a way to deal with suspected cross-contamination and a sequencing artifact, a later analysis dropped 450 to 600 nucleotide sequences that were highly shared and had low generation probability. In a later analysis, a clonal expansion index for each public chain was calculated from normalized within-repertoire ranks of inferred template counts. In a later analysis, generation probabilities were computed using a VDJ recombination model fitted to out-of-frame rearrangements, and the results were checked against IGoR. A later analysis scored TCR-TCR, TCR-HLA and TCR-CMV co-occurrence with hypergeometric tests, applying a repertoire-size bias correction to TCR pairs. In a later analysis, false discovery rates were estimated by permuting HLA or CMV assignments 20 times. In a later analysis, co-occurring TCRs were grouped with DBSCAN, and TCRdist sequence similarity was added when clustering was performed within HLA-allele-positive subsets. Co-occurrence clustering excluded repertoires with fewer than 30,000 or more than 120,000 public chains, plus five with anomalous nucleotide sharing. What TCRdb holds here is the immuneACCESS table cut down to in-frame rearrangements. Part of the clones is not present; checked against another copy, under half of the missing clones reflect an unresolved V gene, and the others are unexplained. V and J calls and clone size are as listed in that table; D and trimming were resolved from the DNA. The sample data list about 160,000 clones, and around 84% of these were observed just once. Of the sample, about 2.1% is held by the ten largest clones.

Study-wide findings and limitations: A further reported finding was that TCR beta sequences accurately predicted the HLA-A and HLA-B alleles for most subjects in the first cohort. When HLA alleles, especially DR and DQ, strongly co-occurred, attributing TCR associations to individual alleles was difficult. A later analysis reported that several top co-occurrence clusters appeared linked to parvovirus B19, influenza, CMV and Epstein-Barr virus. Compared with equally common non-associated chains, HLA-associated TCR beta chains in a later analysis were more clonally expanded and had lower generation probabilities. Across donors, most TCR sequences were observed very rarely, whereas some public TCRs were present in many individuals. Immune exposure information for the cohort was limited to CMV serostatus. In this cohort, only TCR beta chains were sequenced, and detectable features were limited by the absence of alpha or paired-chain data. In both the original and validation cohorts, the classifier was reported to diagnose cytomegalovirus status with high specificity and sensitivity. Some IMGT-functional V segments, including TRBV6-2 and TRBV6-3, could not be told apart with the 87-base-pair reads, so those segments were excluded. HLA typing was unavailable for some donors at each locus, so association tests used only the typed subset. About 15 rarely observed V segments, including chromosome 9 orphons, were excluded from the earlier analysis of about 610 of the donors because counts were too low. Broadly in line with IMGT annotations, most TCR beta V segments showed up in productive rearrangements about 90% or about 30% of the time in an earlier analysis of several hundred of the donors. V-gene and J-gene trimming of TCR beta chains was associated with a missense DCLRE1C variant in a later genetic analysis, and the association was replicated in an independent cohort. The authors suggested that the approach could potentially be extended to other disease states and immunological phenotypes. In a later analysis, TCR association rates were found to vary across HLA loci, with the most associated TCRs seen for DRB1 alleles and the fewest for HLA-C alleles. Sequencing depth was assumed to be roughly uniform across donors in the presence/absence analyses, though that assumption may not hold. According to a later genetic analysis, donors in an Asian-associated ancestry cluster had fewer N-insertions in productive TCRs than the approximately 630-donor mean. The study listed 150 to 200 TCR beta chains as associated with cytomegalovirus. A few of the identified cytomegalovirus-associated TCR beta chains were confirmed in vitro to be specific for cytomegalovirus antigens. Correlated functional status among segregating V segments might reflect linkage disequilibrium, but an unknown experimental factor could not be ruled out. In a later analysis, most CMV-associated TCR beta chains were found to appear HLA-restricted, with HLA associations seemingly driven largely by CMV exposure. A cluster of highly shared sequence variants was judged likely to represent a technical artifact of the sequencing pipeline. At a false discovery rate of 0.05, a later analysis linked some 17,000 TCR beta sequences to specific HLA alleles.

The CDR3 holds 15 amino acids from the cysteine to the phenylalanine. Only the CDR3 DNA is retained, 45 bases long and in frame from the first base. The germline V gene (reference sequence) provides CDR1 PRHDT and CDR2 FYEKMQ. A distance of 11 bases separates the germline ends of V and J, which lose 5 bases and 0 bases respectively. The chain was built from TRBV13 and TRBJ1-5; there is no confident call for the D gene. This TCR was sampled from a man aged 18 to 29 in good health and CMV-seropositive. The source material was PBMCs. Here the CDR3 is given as CASSLRGASNQPQHF. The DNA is TGTGCCAGCAGCCTTCGGGGAGCTAGCAATCAGCCCCAGCATTTT.